What follows are 32 T cell receptor beta chains derived from one specimen sequenced in a study of blood T cell repertoires in COVID-19. This table comes from immunoSEQ multiplex PCR, and its TCRdb copy is limited to in-frame clones, with some not included. This table has about 280,000 clones, roughly 86% appearing once. The specimen was peripheral blood. These receptors all stem from a woman aged 25 to 39 with COVID-19, enrolled during active disease.

This clone showed up just once. The chain employs TRBV6-5 and TRBJ1-4; 8 bases agree with TRBD1. Germline CDR1 is MNHEY and CDR2 is SVGAGI. The CDR3 sequence is 15 residues long. Unmatched junction bases numbered 9, after V lost 6 bases and J lost 6 bases. The CDR3 protein is CASSPSGGADEKLFF. CDR3 sequence (DNA): TGTGCCAGCAGCCCATCAGGGGGCGCGGATGAAAAACTGTTTTTT.

The chain joins TRBV10-1 to TRBJ1-5; maybe TRBD1 (6 bases). Germline V gives CDR1 WNHNN, CDR2 SYGVQD (reference sequence). The CDR3 runs to 12 residues. Trimming removed 11 bases from V and 4 bases from J, with 12 bases in between. CDR3 DNA: TGCGCCGTAGGACAGCTTAATCAGCCCCAGCATTTT. As protein: CAVGQLNQPQHF.

This clone was counted a few times. The V gene is TRBV28, the J gene TRBJ1-3; TRBD1 matches 9 bases. This CDR3 is built from 14 residues. V lost 4 bases, J lost 4 bases, and 2 bases stayed unmatched. Germline V gene data show CDR1 as MDHEN and CDR2 as SYDVKM. The CDR3 region is CASSWTGVGNTIYF. CDR3 nucleotide sequence: TGTGCCAGCAGTTGGACAGGGGTCGGAAACACCATATATTTT. Filled out from reference TRBV28 and TRBJ1-3, the complete variable domain reads DVKVTQSSRYLVKRTGEKVFLECVQDMDHENMFWYRQDPGLGLRLIYFSYDVKMKEKGDIPEGYSVSREKKERFSLILESASTNQTSMYLCASSWTGVGNTIYFGEGSWLTVV.

V usage is TRBV4-1 and J usage is TRBJ1-3; 8 bases match TRBD1. Germline V CDR1 and CDR2: MGHRA, YSYEKL. The CDR3 is 18 residues long. J gave up 4 bases and V 4 bases, and 15 bases lay outside the gene matches. CDR3 nucleotides: TGCGCCAGCAGCCCGGGACAGGTGAGAGGTCGTCGGGGAAACACCATATATTTT. Protein: CASSPGQVRGRRGNTIYF.

This chain connects TRBV23-1 to TRBJ1-4; the match to TRBD1 covers 10 bases. TRBV23-1 is noted as an ORF with a role that remains uncertain. Germline trimming cut 6 bases from V and 7 bases from J; bases unmatched to any gene: 8. CDR3 length equals 15 residues. This CDR3 reads CASRPPGQGFEKLFF. The CDR3 DNA reads TGCGCCAGCAGACCCCCGGGACAGGGGTTTGAAAAACTGTTTTTT.

This chain links TRBV28 with TRBJ1-2, with 8 bases fitting TRBD1. V was clipped by 4 bases and J by 4 bases; unmatched bases: 11. CDR1 is MDHEN and CDR2 is SYDVKM in the germline V gene. The CDR3 spans 16 residues. Here the CDR3 DNA reads TGTGCCAGCAGTTCCTCACCCCAGGGGGCAGCCTATGGCTACACCTTC. Its translation is CASSSSPQGAAYGYTF.

V gene TRBV2 combines with J gene TRBJ2-7; 10 positions agree with TRBD2. This CDR3 has 14 amino acids. CDR1 is SNHLY, CDR2 FYNNEI, per germline. V shed 2 bases, J shed 2 bases, and the junction held 0 bases outside the gene matches. This chain's CDR3 is CASSETSGTYEQYF. The CDR3 coding sequence is TGTGCCAGCAGTGAAACTAGCGGGACCTACGAGCAGTACTTC. The full variable domain, its missing parts supplied by reference TRBV2 and TRBJ2-7, is EPEVTQTPSHQVTQMGQEVILRCVPISNHLYFYWYRQILGQKVEFLVSFYNNEISEKSEIFDDQFSVERPDGSNFTLKIRSTKLEDSAMYFCASSETSGTYEQYFGPGTRLTVT.

The J gene is TRBJ2-7, the V gene TRBV6-5; possible D gene TRBD1, 5 bases. The ends were cut back, 0 bases at V and 3 bases at J, with 9 bases in the middle. This CDR3 region has 14 residues. From germline, CDR1 is MNHEY and CDR2 SVGAGI. CDR3 in amino acids: CASSYSDTHYEQYF. CDR3 in DNA: TGTGCCAGCAGTTACTCGGACACCCACTACGAGCAGTACTTC.

This chain uses TRBV5-1 with TRBJ2-2, with 12 nucleotides matching TRBD2. The CDR3 sequence is 15 residues long. The trim removed 4 bases at V and 5 bases at J, leaving 3 bases unmatched. Germline V gives CDR1 SGHRS, CDR2 YFSETQ. CDR3 sequence (DNA): TGCGCCAGCAGCACCGGGACTAGCGGGACCGGGGAGCTGTTTTTT. Translated, it gives CASSTGTSGTGELFF.

The CDR3 DNA is TGTGCCAGCAGCTCCCTAGGAGACGCAACTAATGAAAAACTGTTTTTT. This translates into CASSSLGDATNEKLFF. The V gene is TRBV9, the J gene TRBJ1-4; D remains ambiguous. This CDR3 has 16 amino acids. Trimming took 4 bases from V and 0 from J, leaving 13 bases between them. From germline, CDR1 is SGDLS and CDR2 YYNGEE.

This sequence joins TRBV6-5 and TRBJ1-2; TRBD1 matches at 7 bases. Germline trimming cut 6 bases from V and 3 bases from J; bases unmatched to any gene: 10. The CDR3 consists of 15 residues. Looked up from germline, CDR1 is MNHEY and CDR2 is SVGAGI. The CDR3 nucleotides are TGTGCCAGCAGGCTCGGCCGGGACAGCGACTATGGCTACACCTTC. Translating gives CASRLGRDSDYGYTF.

The chain has TRBV6-4 and TRBJ2-3, with D unresolved. The V end lost 2 bases, the J end lost 6 bases, and 12 bases lay between the germline ends. CDR1 is MRHNA, CDR2 SNTAGT, per germline. This CDR3 is 14 amino acids long. CDR3 nucleotide sequence: TGTGCCAGCAGTGACGGCGCCATCAGGGATACGCAGTATTTT. It translates to CASSDGAIRDTQYF.

The chain links TRBV11-1 to TRBJ2-1, with D possibly matching TRBD2 (5 bases). V was cut by 5 bases and J by 0 bases, with 11 bases left in between. The CDR3 sequence is 15 residues long. Germline V gene data show CDR1 as SGHAT and CDR2 as FQDESV (reference sequence). In nucleotides, the CDR3 is TGTGCCAGCAGCCAAAGCGGAGTCTCCTACAATGAGCAGTTCTTC. Translating it yields CASSQSGVSYNEQFF.

The chain is built from TRBV27 and TRBJ2-3; 8 positions match TRBD2. CDR3 length: 16 residues. The V segment lost 5 bases and the J segment 1 base; nucleotides outside the gene matches: 8. From germline, CDR1 is MNHEY and CDR2 SMNVEV (reference sequence). Here the CDR3 DNA reads TGTGCCAGCAGTAGGTCTAGCGGGCTGGGCACAGATACGCAGTATTTT. It is translated as CASSRSSGLGTDTQYF.

The V call is TRBV5-1, the J call TRBJ1-3; 8 bases map to TRBD1. The CDR3 contains 14 residues. V trimming: 4 bases; J trimming: 4 bases; junction bases outside the gene matches: 4. Germline V gene sequence: CDR1 SGHRS, CDR2 YFSETQ. In nucleotides, the CDR3 is TGCGCCAGCAGCCCGGGGACAGGCGGAAACACCATATATTTT. It codes for CASSPGTGGNTIYF.

The J gene is TRBJ2-4, the V gene TRBV6-5; D is possibly TRBD1 (5 bases). There are 15 residues in the CDR3. Germline CDR1 reads MNHEY; CDR2 reads SVGAGI. Trimming shortened V by 3 bases and J by 1 base, and 10 bases separated the two germline ends. CDR3 DNA: TGTGCCAGCAGTTATAGGGGCTCGGCCAAAAACATTCAGTACTTC. It encodes CASSYRGSAKNIQYF.

The chain links TRBV5-4 to TRBJ2-3; 9 nucleotides line up with TRBD2. Germline CDR1 is SGHNT and CDR2 is YYREEE (reference sequence). J gave up 4 bases and V 4 bases, and 7 bases lay outside the gene matches. This CDR3 spans 15 amino acids. The CDR3 sequence is CASSPQRGVPDTQYF. The CDR3 bases are TGTGCCAGCAGCCCGCAGCGGGGGGTACCAGATACGCAGTATTTT.

The rearrangement links TRBV19 to TRBJ1-2; TRBD1 aligns across 8 bases. This CDR3 is built from 15 residues. CDR1 and CDR2 from the germline V gene are LNHDA and SQIVND (reference sequence). With V trimmed by 4 bases and J by 4 bases, 8 bases remained unmatched. The CDR3: CASSNPRGQRYGYTF. DNA for the CDR3: TGTGCCAGTAGTAATCCCAGGGGGCAGCGCTATGGCTACACCTTC. Combining the CDR3 with reference TRBV19 and TRBJ1-2 gives the whole variable domain DGGITQSPKYLFRKEGQNVTLSCEQNLNHDAMYWYRQDPGQGLRLIYYSQIVNDFQKGDIAEGYSVSREKKESFPLTVTSAQKNPTAFYLCASSNPRGQRYGYTFGSGTRLTVV.

This chain links TRBV7-8 with TRBJ2-7, with 11 nucleotides matching TRBD1. V shed 5 bases and J 3 bases; nucleotides not matched to a gene: 0. The germline V gene has CDR1 SGHVS and CDR2 FQNEAQ. The CDR3 runs 13 residues. The CDR3 bases are TGTGCCAGCAGCGGGACAGGGGGCTACGAGCAGTACTTC. Protein: CASSGTGGYEQYF.

This chain connects TRBV3-1 (or the pseudogene TRBV3-2) to TRBJ2-1, with a tentative D call TRBD1 (5 bases). This CDR3 region has 17 residues. V lost 0 bases and J lost 3, with 15 bases in between. CDR1 and CDR2 from the germline V gene are LGHDT and YNNKEL (reference sequence). The CDR3 DNA is TGTGCCAGCAGCCAAGATCTCAGGGCGTCGATCTACAATGAGCAGTTCTTC. It encodes CASSQDLRASIYNEQFF.

The V gene is TRBV5-4, the J gene TRBJ1-2; D might be TRBD1 (5 bases). CDR1 is SGHNT and CDR2 is YYREEE in the germline V gene (reference sequence). The CDR3 length is 14 residues. Trimming took 0 bases from V and 6 from J, leaving 12 bases between them. For the CDR3, the DNA is TGTGCCAGCAGCTTGGACAGGAGGGCCAATGGCTACACCTTC. Amino acids: CASSLDRRANGYTF.

The chain is built from TRBV2 and TRBJ1-4; a possible D gene is TRBD1 (6 bases). The CDR3 contains 15 residues. CDR1 is SNHLY, CDR2 FYNNEI, per germline. V was clipped by 5 bases and J by 6 bases, with 16 bases between them. This chain's CDR3 is CASSNGRSGDEKLFF. DNA of the CDR3: TGTGCCAGCAGTAACGGACGGTCAGGGGATGAAAAACTGTTTTTT.

The table lists this clone with a count of one. The gene calls are TRBV6-2 or TRBV6-3 and TRBJ1-5; D perhaps matches TRBD1 (5 bases). This CDR3 contains 15 residues. V shed 4 bases and J shed 4 bases, with 14 bases lying between them. Germline CDR1 is MNHEY and CDR2 is SVGEGT. CDR3 sequence: CASSSQGGLNQPQHF. The CDR3 DNA reads TGTGCCAGCAGTTCCCAGGGCGGTCTGAATCAGCCCCAGCATTTT.

The chain links TRBV9 to TRBJ2-5; weak D call: TRBD2 (5 bases). Trimming left V 0 bases short and J 5 bases short, with 11 bases between. The CDR3 loop spans 14 amino acids. Germline V gene lookup returns CDR1 SGDLS and CDR2 YYNGEE. The CDR3 nucleotides read TGTGCCAGCAGCGTAGGTTCTAGGAGGGAGACCCAGTACTTC. It codes for CASSVGSRRETQYF. The complete variable domain, with remaining parts taken from reference TRBV9 and TRBJ2-5, reads DSGVTQTPKHLITATGQRVTLRCSPRSGDLSVYWYQQSLDQGLQFLIQYYNGEERAKGNILERFSAQQFPDLHSELNLSSLELGDSALYFCASSVGSRRETQYFGPGTRLLVL.

The chain couples TRBV18 to TRBJ2-7; 9 bases match TRBD1. The CDR3 is 15 amino acids. Germline CDR1 and CDR2: KGHSH and LQKENI. J lost 0 bases, V lost 3 bases, and 3 bases had no gene match. This chain's CDR3 is CASSPGQGLSYEQYF. The CDR3, as DNA: TGTGCCAGCTCACCGGGACAGGGCCTCTCCTACGAGCAGTACTTC. The full variable domain, completed using reference TRBV18 and TRBJ2-7, is NAGVMQNPRHLVRRRGQEARLRCSPMKGHSHVYWYRQLPEEGLKFMVYLQKENIIDESGMPKERFSAEFPKEGPSILRIQQVVRGDSAAYFCASSPGQGLSYEQYFGPGTRLTVT.

V is TRBV10-1 and J is TRBJ2-3; D is possibly TRBD2 (5 bases). Germline V gene lookup returns CDR1 WNHNN and CDR2 SYGVQD (reference sequence). V shed 5 bases and J shed 4 bases, with 7 bases lying between them. The CDR3 sequence is 12 residues long. The CDR3 DNA sequence: TGCGCCAGCAGTCCGGGGTCAGATACGCAGTATTTT. Its protein is CASSPGSDTQYF.

The rearrangement links TRBV30 to TRBJ2-1, with 11 bases identical to TRBD2. Germline V gene sequence: CDR1 GTSNPN, CDR2 SVGIG (reference sequence). V was pared by 2 bases and J by 7 bases, with 7 bases of the junction left unmatched. This CDR3 has 15 residues. The CDR3 bases are TGTGCCTGGAGTCTAACTAGCGGGAGTAGTAATGAGCAGTTCTTC. Protein: CAWSLTSGSSNEQFF.

A word on this clone: The junction shows a germline mismatch at one end, possibly a read error. The genes are TRBV11-2 and TRBJ2-7; 7 bases are shared with TRBD2. Germline V gene data show CDR1 as SGHAT and CDR2 as FQNNGV. CDR3 size: 14 residues. CDR3 nucleotides: TGTGCCAACAGCTTGGGCCCGGGGGGAGACGAGCAGTACTTC. As protein: CANSLGPGGDEQYF.

The gene calls are TRBV4-1 and TRBJ2-5; 7 bases are a match to TRBD2. Trimming cost V 1 base and J 2 bases; bases outside gene matches: 10. Germline-derived CDR1 and CDR2 are MGHRA and YSYEKL. This CDR3 is 17 amino acids long. This CDR3 is CASSQAFGRPSQETQYF. CDR3 DNA: TGCGCCAGCAGCCAAGCATTCGGGAGGCCGTCTCAAGAGACCCAGTACTTC.

This clone appeared a few times. The chain combines TRBV28 with TRBJ2-7, with 13 bases identical to TRBD2. The V and J ends lost 10 bases and 5 bases, in that order; junction bases with no gene match: 11. The CDR3 sequence is 15 residues long. CDR1 and CDR2 from the germline V gene are MDHEN and SYDVKM. CDR3 nucleotides: TGTGCCACCGAACCTCAGACTAGCGGGAGGAACGAGCAGTACTTC. Translating gives CATEPQTSGRNEQYF.

The genes are TRBV6-2 or TRBV6-3 and TRBJ2-7; 8 bases are shared with TRBD2. The J segment lost 6 bases and the V segment lost 6 bases, leaving 13 bases of the junction unmatched. The CDR3 is 15 residues long. Germline V gene data show CDR1 as MNHEY and CDR2 as SVGEGT. CDR3 amino acids: CASSSLAGTSPEQYF. CDR3 coding DNA: TGTGCCAGCAGCTCCTTAGCGGGAACGAGCCCCGAGCAGTACTTC.

The gene calls are TRBV27 and TRBJ1-2; 9 bases agree with TRBD1. V dropped 6 bases and J dropped 3; count of bases not matched to a gene: 8. The CDR3 has 15 amino acids. The germline V gene has CDR1 MNHEY and CDR2 SMNVEV (reference sequence). The CDR3 coding sequence is TGTGCCAGCAGGATCAGACAGGGGGTTGACTATGGCTACACCTTC. It yields the protein CASRIRQGVDYGYTF.